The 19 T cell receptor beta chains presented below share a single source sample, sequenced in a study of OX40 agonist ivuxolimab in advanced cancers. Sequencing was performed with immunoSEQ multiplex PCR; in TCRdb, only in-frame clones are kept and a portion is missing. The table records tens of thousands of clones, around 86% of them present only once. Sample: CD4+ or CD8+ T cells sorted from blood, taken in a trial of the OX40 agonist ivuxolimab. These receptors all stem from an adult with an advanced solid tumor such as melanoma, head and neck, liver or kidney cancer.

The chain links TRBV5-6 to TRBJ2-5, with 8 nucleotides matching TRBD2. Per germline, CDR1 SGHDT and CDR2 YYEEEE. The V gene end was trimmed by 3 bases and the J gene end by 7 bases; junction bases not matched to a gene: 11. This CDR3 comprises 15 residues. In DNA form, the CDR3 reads TGTGCCAGCAGCTCGGGACTAGGACTTCTTAGGACCCAGTACTTC. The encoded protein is CASSSGLGLLRTQYF. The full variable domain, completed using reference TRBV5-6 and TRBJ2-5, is DAGVTQSPTHLIKTRGQQVTLRCSPKSGHDTVSWYQQALGQGPQFIFQYYEEEERQRGNFPDRFSGHQFPNYSSELNVNALLLGDSALYLCASSSGLGLLRTQYFGPGTRLLVL.

CDR3 sequence: CASSRKTDGSLSNQPQHF. Written as DNA, the CDR3 is TGTGCCAGCAGCAGAAAGACGGACGGGAGCCTAAGCAATCAGCCCCAGCATTTT. V and J are TRBV21-1 and TRBJ1-5. TRBV21-1 is marked as a pseudogene. This CDR3 has 18 amino acids.

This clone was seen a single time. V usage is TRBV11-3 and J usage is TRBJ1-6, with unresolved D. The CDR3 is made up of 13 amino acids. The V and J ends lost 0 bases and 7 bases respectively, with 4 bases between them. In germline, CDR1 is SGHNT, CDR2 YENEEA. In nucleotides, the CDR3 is TGTGCCAGCAGCTTAGAGGGGAATTCACCCCTCCACTTT. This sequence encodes CASSLEGNSPLHF.

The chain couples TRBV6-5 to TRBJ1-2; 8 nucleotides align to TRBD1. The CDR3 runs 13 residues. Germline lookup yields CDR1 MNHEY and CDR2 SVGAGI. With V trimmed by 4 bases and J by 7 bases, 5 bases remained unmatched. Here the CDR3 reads CASSWTGLTGYTF. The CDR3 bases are TGTGCCAGCAGTTGGACAGGGCTTACTGGCTACACCTTC.

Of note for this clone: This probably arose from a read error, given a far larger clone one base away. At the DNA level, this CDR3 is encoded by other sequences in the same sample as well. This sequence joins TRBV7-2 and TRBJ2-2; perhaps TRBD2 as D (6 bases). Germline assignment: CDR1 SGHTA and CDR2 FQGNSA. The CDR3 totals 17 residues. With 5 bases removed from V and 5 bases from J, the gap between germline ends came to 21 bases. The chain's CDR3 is CASSPRWAGHSTGELFF. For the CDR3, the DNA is TGTGCCAGCAGCCCGAGGTGGGCGGGGCACTCTACCGGGGAGCTGTTTTTT. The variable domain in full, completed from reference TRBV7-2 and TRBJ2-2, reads GAGVSQSPSNKVTEKGKDVELRCDPISGHTALYWYRQSLGQGLEFLIYFQGNSAPDKSGLPSDRFSAERTGGSVSTLTIQRTQQEDSAVYLCASSPRWAGHSTGELFFGEGSRLTVL.

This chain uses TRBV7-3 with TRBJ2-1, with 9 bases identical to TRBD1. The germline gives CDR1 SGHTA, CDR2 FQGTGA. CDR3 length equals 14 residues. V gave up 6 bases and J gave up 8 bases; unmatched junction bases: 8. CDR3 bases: TGTGCCAGCAGGAAAGGACAGGGGAACGATGAGCAGTTCTTC. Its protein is CASRKGQGNDEQFF.

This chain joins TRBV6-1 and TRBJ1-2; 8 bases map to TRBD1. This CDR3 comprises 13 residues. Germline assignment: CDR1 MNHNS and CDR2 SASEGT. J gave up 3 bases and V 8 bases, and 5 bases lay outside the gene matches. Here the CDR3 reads CASRTGQDYGYTF. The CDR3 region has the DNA TGTGCCAGCCGCACGGGACAGGACTATGGCTACACCTTC.

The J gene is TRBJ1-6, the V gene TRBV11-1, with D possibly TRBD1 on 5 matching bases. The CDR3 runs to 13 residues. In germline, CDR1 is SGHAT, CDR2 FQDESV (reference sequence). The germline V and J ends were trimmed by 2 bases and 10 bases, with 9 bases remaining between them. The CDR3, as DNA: TGTGCCAGCAGCTTATTACAGGAATCACCCCTCCACTTT. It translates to CASSLLQESPLHF.

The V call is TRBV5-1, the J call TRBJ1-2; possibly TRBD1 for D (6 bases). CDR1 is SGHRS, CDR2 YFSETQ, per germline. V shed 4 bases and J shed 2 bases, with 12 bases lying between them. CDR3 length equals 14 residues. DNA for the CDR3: TGCGCCAGCAGCCGGGACACCACGAACTATGGCTACACCTTC. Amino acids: CASSRDTTNYGYTF.

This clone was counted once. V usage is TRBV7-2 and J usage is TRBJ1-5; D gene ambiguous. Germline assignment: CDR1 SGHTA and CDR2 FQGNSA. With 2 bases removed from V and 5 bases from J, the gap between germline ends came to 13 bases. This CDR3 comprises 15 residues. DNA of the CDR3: TGTGCCAGCAGCTTATCGCAGAATTGGGATCAGCCCCAGCATTTT. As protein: CASSLSQNWDQPQHF.

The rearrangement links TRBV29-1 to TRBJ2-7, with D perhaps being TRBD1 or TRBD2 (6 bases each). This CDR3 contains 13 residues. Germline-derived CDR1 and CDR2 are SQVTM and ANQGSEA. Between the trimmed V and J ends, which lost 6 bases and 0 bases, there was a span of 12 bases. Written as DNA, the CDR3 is TGCAGCGTGCGGGACACCATCTCCTACGAGCAGTACTTC. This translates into CSVRDTISYEQYF.

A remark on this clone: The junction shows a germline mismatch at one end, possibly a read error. CDR3 nucleotide sequence: TGCGCCAGCCGCTTTTCCGGCCAAGAGACCCAGTACTTC. It codes for CASRFSGQETQYF. The chain joins TRBV5-1 to TRBJ2-5; D unresolved. The CDR3 length is 13 residues. Germline loops: CDR1 SGHRS, CDR2 YFSETQ.

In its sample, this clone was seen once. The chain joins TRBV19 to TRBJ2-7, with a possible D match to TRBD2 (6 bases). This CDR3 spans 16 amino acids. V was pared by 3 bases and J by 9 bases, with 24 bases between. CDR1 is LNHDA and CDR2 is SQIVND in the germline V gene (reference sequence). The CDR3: CASSMAPRGTGGWQYF. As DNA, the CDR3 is TGTGCCAGTAGTATGGCCCCGCGGGGAACCGGAGGCTGGCAGTACTTC.

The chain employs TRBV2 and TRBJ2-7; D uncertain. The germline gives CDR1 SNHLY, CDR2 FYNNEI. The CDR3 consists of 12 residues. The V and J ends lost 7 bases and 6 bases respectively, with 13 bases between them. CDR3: CASILSGGEQYF. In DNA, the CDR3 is TGTGCCAGCATACTTTCAGGTGGCGAGCAGTACTTC.

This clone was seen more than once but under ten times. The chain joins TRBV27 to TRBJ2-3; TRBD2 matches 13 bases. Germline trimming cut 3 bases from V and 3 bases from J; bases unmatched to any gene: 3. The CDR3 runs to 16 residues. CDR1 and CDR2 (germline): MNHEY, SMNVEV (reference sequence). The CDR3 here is CASSFKGLAGTDTQYF. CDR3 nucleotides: TGTGCCAGCAGTTTCAAGGGACTAGCGGGGACAGATACGCAGTATTTT.

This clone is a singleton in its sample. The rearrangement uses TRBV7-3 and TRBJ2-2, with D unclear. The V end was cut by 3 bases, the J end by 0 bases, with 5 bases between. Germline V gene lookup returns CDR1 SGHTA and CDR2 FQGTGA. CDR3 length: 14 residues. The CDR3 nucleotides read TGTGCCAGCAGCTTGGGATCGAACACCGGGGAGCTGTTTTTT. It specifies CASSLGSNTGELFF.

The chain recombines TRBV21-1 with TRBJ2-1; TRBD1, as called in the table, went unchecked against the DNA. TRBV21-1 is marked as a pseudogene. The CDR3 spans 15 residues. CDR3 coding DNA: TGTGCCAGCAGCAAAGGAGGACAGGGGAGGGATGAGCAGTTCTTC. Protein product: CASSKGGQGRDEQFF.

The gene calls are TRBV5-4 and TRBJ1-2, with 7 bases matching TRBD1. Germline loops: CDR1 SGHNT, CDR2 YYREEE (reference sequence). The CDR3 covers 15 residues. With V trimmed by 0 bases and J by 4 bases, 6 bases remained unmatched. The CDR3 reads CASSLGGQSFYGYTF. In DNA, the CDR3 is TGTGCCAGCAGCTTGGGGGGACAGTCTTTCTATGGCTACACCTTC.

The CDR3 is CASSGQGGAYEQYF. The CDR3 coding sequence is TGTGCCAGCTCCGGACAGGGTGGGGCCTACGAGCAGTACTTC. V gene TRBV5-4 combines with J gene TRBJ2-7; 8 nucleotides match TRBD1. This CDR3 has 14 residues. Trimming at V came to 7 bases and at J to 2 bases, leaving 8 bases not matched to a gene. CDR1 and CDR2 from the germline V gene are SGHNT and YYREEE (reference sequence).